The rows below give T cell receptor beta chains drawn from one sample of a study of T-cell memory formation after mild COVID-19. TCRdb re-called the 5' RACE reads with MiXCR, one entry per CDR3 protein. The sample has 400,000 to 450,000 distinct CDR3 sequences, approximately 18% seen once. Material for sequencing was PBMCs or a T cell subset sorted from them (not recorded which). The receptor set was obtained from a man younger than 35 who had mild COVID-19 (a few samples of this study predate the infection). Cell type and time point are not known. CDR3s include the opening cysteine and the closing phenylalanine or tryptophan. Each record gives: J gene, D gene, V gene, clone size, CDR3 protein, CDR3 DNA. A D gene is named only where the DNA matches it firmly. Rows give clone size only sometimes, using once, few, many, or a class for an expanded clone.

j_call: TRBJ2-3
d_call: .
v_call: TRBV7-3
clone_size: many
cdr3_aa: CASSLSGISTDTQYF
cdr3_nt: TGTGCCAGCAGCTTATCCGGGATTAGCACAGATACGCAGTATTTT

j_call: TRBJ2-7
d_call: .
v_call: TRBV7-2
clone_size: many
cdr3_aa: CASSPRGEQYF
cdr3_nt: TGTGCCAGCAGCCCCAGGGGCGAGCAGTACTTC

j_call: TRBJ2-1
d_call: .
v_call: TRBV5-5
clone_size: few
cdr3_aa: CASSLESGYNEQFF
cdr3_nt: TGTGCCAGCAGCTTAGAAAGCGGGTACAATGAGCAGTTCTTC

j_call: TRBJ2-7
d_call: TRBD1
v_call: TRBV5-5
clone_size: .
cdr3_aa: CASSGWDRGFYEQYF
cdr3_nt: TGTGCCAGCAGCGGTTGGGACAGGGGATTTTACGAGCAGTACTTC

j_call: TRBJ2-3
d_call: TRBD2
v_call: TRBV5-1
clone_size: few
cdr3_aa: CASTPLAGKGDTQYF
cdr3_nt: TGCGCCAGCACCCCTTTAGCGGGGAAAGGAGATACGCAGTATTTT

j_call: TRBJ2-2
d_call: .
v_call: TRBV5-1
clone_size: few
cdr3_aa: CSSSLAVSGMAGELFF
cdr3_nt: TGCTCCAGCAGCTTGGCGGTGAGCGGTATGGCCGGGGAGCTGTTTTTT

j_call: TRBJ1-2
d_call: .
v_call: TRBV28
clone_size: many
cdr3_aa: CASSLGRAFRTGGNGYTF
cdr3_nt: TGTGCCAGCAGTTTAGGCAGGGCCTTCCGGACGGGGGGTAATGGCTACACCTTC

j_call: TRBJ2-1
d_call: .
v_call: TRBV20-1
clone_size: few
cdr3_aa: CSAPPRGSSYNEQFF
cdr3_nt: TGCAGTGCACCACCCCGGGGGAGTTCCTACAATGAGCAGTTCTTC

j_call: TRBJ1-6
d_call: .
v_call: TRBV7-2
clone_size: few
cdr3_aa: CASSPRLRVGSPLHF
cdr3_nt: TGTGCCAGCAGCCCTCGACTGCGAGTGGGTTCACCCCTCCACTTT

j_call: TRBJ1-1
d_call: TRBD1
v_call: TRBV5-4
clone_size: few
cdr3_aa: CASSLTGGRGTEAFF
cdr3_nt: TGTGCCAGCAGTTTAACAGGGGGGCGAGGCACTGAAGCTTTCTTT

j_call: TRBJ2-1
d_call: TRBD2
v_call: TRBV5-1
clone_size: few
cdr3_aa: CASSLPSSGGLGDEQFF
cdr3_nt: TGCGCCAGCAGCTTACCCTCTAGCGGGGGCCTGGGGGATGAGCAGTTCTTC

j_call: TRBJ2-7
d_call: TRBD2
v_call: TRBV11-2
clone_size: few
cdr3_aa: CASSLAPGRVAYAYEQYF
cdr3_nt: TGTGCCAGCAGCTTAGCGCCGGGGAGGGTGGCATACGCCTACGAGCAGTACTTC

j_call: TRBJ2-5
d_call: .
v_call: TRBV30
clone_size: .
cdr3_aa: CAWSGGRGQETQYF
cdr3_nt: TGTGCCTGGAGTGGCGGACGGGGCCAAGAGACCCAGTACTTC

j_call: TRBJ1-4
d_call: .
v_call: TRBV25-1
clone_size: .
cdr3_aa: CASSEQRGMGEKLFF
cdr3_nt: TGTGCCAGCAGTGAACAGAGAGGGATGGGTGAAAAACTGTTTTTT